The entry below describes one TCR beta chain. Germline V gene sequence: CDR1 MNHEY, CDR2 SVGEGT. V gave up 0 bases and J gave up 1 base, with 16 bases separating them. The CDR3 consists of 18 residues. The sample is drawn from a study of blood T cell repertoires in COVID-19. The age range of participants was 18 to 89 years, with residence in around 22 US areas. Sequenced by immunoSEQ multiplex PCR; TCRdb stores in-frame clones only, minus some. Among 390,000 or so clones listed, 83% were seen once. The source material was PBMCs or T cells enriched from blood (not recorded which). The chain has TRBV6-2 or TRBV6-3 and TRBJ1-5; a possible D gene is TRBD1 (5 bases). The sequence was collected from a woman aged 45 to 65 who had recovered from COVID-19. Written as DNA, the CDR3 is TGTGCCAGCAGTTACTCGGGGAGGGGATTGGGAAGCAATCAGCCCCAGCATTTT. Its protein is CASSYSGRGLGSNQPQHF.